Below are 5 T cell receptor beta chains sequenced from a single sample in a study of glioma-infiltrating T cells. TCR alpha and beta CDR3 regions were amplified from RNA using iRepertoire nested multiplex PCR. In TCRdb, the multiplex PCR reads were re-called with MiXCR into one record per CDR3 protein. The table lists around 140,000 distinct CDR3 sequences, about two fifths of them singletons. The sample consisted of glioma tissue, nonneoplastic brain tissue, or PBMCs (not recorded which). These receptors were collected from a human donor with low-grade glioma or glioblastoma, undergoing nonglioma brain surgery, or in good health (not recorded which).

This rearrangement joins TRBV5-1 to TRBJ2-7, with 7 nucleotides matching TRBD2. CDR3 size: 15 residues. The J segment lost 4 bases and the V segment lost 0 bases, leaving 7 bases of the junction unmatched. Per germline, CDR1 SGHRS and CDR2 YFSETQ. Written as DNA, the CDR3 is TGCGCCAGCAGCTTGGTCGCGGGGGTCGGATACGAGCAGTACTTC. This codes for CASSLVAGVGYEQYF.

Regarding this clonotype: A much more abundant neighbour one base away suggests this may be a read error. V is TRBV10-3 and J is TRBJ1-5; D gene ambiguous. This CDR3 is 13 amino acids long. The V and J ends lost 4 bases and 5 bases respectively, with 9 bases between them. Germline V gene lookup returns CDR1 ENHRY and CDR2 SYGVKD. CDR3 protein: CAISAYRDQPQHF. The CDR3 bases are TGTGCCATCAGTGCCTACAGAGATCAGCCCCAGCATTTT.

The genes are TRBV20-1 and TRBJ2-1; D possibly uses TRBD1 or TRBD2 (6 bases each). The CDR3 has 15 residues. Between the trimmed V and J ends, which lost 6 bases and 4 bases, there was a span of 19 bases. Germline CDR1 DFQATT, CDR2 SNEGSKA (reference sequence). CDR3 amino acids: CSAIGGFEAYNEQFF. Here the CDR3 DNA reads TGCAGTGCCATAGGGGGGTTTGAGGCGTACAATGAGCAGTTCTTC.

Points on this clonotype: Its ends do not fully match the called genes, so a read error is possible. V and J are TRBV6-5 and TRBJ2-1; TRBD2 matches at 10 bases. This CDR3 spans 16 amino acids. Germline V lookup: CDR1 MNHEY, CDR2 SVGAGI. CDR3 region: CAISRAVAGGGDEQFF. CDR3 nucleotides: TGTGCCATCAGTCGAGCGGTAGCGGGAGGCGGGGATGAGCAGTTCTTC.

This clonotype was detected only a few times. The chain uses TRBV6-5 and TRBJ1-2, with D hard to call. The CDR3 sequence is 13 residues long. Germline V gene sequence: CDR1 MNHEY, CDR2 SVGAGI. Trimming took off 2 bases at V and 1 base at J, with 5 bases between the two ends. The CDR3 bases are TGTGCCAGCAGTTACGCGGGTAACTATGGCTACACCTTC. This gives the protein CASSYAGNYGYTF.